This T cell receptor (beta chain) was captured in a study of T cell changes during pregnancy in multiple sclerosis. The repertoire was sequenced with immunoSEQ multiplex PCR; TCRdb's copy has only in-frame clones and lacks some. The sample lists approximately 89,000 clones, approximately 94% occurring once. The CDR3 extends over 16 amino acids. The germline V gene encodes CDR1 MNHEY and CDR2 SVGAGI. The V and J ends lost 4 bases and 7 bases respectively, with 20 bases between them. The receptor comes from a female donor with multiple sclerosis, enrolled in a pregnancy study. This chain links TRBV6-5 with TRBJ1-5, with a possible D match to TRBD1 (5 bases). The sequencing here drew on peripheral blood, taken in the third trimester of pregnancy. The CDR3 reads CASSSLGGVLGQPQHF. CDR3 sequence (DNA): TGTGCCAGCAGTTCCCTCGGGGGGGTTTTGGGGCAGCCCCAGCATTTT.